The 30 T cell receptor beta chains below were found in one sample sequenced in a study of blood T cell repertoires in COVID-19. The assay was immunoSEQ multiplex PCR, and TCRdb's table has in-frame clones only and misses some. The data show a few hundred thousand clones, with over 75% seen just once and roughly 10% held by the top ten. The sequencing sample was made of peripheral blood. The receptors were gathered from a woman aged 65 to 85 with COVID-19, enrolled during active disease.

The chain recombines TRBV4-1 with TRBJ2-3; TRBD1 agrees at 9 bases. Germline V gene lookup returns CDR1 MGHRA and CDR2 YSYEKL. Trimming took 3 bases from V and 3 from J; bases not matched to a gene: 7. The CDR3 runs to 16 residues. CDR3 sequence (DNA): TGCGCCAGCAGCCAGGCAGGGACAGGGTTAACAGATACGCAGTATTTT. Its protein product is CASSQAGTGLTDTQYF.

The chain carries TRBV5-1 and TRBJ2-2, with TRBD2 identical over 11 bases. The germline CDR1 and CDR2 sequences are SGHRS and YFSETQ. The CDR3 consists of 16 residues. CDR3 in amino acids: CAGRTSGPHLTGELFF. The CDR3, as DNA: TGCGCTGGACGGACTAGCGGGCCCCATCTTACCGGGGAGCTGTTTTTT.

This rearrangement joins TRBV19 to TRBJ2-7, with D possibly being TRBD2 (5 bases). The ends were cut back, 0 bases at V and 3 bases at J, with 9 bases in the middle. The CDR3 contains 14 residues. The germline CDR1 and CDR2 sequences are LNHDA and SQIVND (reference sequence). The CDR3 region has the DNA TGTGCCAGTAGTATAGAGCTACGGGGCTACGAGCAGTACTTC. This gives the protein CASSIELRGYEQYF.

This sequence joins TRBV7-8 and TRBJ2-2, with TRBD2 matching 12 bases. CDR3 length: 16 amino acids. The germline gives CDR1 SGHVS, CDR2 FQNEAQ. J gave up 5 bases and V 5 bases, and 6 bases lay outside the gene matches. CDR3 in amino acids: CASSLTSGRSTGELFF. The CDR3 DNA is TGTGCCAGCAGCCTAACTAGCGGGAGGAGTACCGGGGAGCTGTTTTTT.

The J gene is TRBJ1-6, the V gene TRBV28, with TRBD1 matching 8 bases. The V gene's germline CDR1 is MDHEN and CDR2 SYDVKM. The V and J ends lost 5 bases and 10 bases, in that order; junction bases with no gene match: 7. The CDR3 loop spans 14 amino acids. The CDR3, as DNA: TGTGCCAGCAGTCCGCTGACAGGGGACTCACCCCTCCACTTT. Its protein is CASSPLTGDSPLHF.

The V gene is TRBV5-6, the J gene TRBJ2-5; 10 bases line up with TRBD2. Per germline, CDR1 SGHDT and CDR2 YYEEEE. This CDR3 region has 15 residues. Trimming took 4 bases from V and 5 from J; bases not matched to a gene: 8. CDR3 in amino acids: CASSRLAGVGETQYF. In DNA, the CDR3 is TGTGCCAGCAGCCGCCTAGCGGGAGTCGGGGAGACCCAGTACTTC.

The CDR3 bases are TGTGCCATCAGTACTACCGGGACAGGCAATCAGCCCCAGCATTTT. This gives the protein CAISTTGTGNQPQHF. This chain connects TRBV10-3 to TRBJ1-5; 7 nucleotides agree with TRBD1. The CDR3 totals 15 residues. Germline V gene data show CDR1 as ENHRY and CDR2 as SYGVKD. Trimming cost V 5 bases and J 2 bases; bases outside gene matches: 6.

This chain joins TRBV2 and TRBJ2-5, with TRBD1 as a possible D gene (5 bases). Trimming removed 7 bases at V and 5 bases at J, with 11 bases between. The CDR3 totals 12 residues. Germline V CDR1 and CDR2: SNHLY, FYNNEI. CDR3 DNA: TGTGCCAGCAAAAATCAGGGTGAGACCCAGTACTTC. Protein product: CASKNQGETQYF.

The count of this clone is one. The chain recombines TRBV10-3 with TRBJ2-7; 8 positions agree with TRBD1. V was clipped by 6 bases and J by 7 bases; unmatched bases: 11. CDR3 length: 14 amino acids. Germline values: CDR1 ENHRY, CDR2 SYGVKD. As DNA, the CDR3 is TGTGCCATCAGAACCGGGACAGGACAAGGAGAGCAGTACTTC. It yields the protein CAIRTGTGQGEQYF.

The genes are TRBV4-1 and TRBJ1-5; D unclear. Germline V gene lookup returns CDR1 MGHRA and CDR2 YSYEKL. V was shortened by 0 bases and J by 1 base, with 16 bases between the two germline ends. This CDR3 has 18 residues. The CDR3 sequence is CASSQDYFFTTSNQPQHF. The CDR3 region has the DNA TGCGCCAGCAGCCAAGATTATTTTTTCACAACCAGCAATCAGCCCCAGCATTTT.

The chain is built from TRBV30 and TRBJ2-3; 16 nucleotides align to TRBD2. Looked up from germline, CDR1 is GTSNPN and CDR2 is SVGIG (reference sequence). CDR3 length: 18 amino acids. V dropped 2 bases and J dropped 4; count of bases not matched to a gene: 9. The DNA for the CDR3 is TGTGCCTGGAGTCCGGGACTAGCGGGAGGGCCTGGCGCAGATACGCAGTATTTT. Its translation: CAWSPGLAGGPGADTQYF.

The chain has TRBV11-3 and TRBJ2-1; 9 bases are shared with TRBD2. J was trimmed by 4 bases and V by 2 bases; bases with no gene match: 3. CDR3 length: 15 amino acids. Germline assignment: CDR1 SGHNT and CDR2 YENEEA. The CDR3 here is CASSLSSGSYNEQFF. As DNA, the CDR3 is TGTGCCAGCAGCTTAAGTAGCGGGAGTTACAATGAGCAGTTCTTC.

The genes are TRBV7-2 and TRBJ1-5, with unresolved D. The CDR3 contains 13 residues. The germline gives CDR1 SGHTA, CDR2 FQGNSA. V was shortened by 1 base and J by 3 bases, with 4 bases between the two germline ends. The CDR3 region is CASSLDINQPQHF. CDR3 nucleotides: TGTGCCAGCAGCTTAGACATCAATCAGCCCCAGCATTTT.

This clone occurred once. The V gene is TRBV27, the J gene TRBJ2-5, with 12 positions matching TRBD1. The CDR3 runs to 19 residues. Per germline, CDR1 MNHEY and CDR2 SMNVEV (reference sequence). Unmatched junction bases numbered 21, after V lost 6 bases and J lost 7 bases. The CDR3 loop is CASRTWGQGAALSLGTQYF. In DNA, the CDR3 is TGTGCCAGCAGGACTTGGGGACAGGGGGCTGCGTTATCATTAGGGACCCAGTACTTC.

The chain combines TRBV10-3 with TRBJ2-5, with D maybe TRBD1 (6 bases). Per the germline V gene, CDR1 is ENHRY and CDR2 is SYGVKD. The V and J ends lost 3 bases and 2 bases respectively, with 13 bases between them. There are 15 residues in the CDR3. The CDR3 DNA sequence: TGTGCCATCAGTGACTCCAGGGGACCTCAAGAGACCCAGTACTTC. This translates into CAISDSRGPQETQYF.

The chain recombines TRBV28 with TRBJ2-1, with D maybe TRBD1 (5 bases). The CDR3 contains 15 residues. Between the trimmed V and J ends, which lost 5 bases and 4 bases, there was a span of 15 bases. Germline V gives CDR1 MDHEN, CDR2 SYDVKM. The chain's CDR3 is CASSTTDLLYNEQFF. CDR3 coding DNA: TGTGCCAGCAGTACGACAGATCTTCTTTACAATGAGCAGTTCTTC.

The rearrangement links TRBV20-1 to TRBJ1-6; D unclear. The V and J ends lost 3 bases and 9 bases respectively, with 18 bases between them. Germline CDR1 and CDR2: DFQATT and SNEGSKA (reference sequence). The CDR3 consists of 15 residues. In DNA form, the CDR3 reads TGCAGTGCTAGTTTGGGATATGGGGAGGGTTCACCCCTCCACTTT. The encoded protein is CSASLGYGEGSPLHF.

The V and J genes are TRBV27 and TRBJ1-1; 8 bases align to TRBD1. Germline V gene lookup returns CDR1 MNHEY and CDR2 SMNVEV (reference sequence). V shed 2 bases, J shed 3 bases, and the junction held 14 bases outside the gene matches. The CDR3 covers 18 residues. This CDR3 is CASSLVGTGRVLHTEAFF. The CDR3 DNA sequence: TGTGCCAGCAGTTTAGTAGGGACAGGACGAGTCCTCCACACTGAAGCTTTCTTT.

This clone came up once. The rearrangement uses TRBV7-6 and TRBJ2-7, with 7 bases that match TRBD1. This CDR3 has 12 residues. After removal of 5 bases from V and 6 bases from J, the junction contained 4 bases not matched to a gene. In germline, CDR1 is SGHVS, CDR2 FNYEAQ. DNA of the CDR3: TGTGCCAGCAGCCGACAGGGTTCCGAGCAGTACTTC. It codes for CASSRQGSEQYF.

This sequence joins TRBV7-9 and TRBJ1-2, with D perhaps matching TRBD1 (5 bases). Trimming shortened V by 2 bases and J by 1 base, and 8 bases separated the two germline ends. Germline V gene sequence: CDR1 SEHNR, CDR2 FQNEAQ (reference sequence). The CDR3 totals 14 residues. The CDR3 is CASSLPGLNYGYTF. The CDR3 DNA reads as TGTGCCAGCAGCTTACCAGGGCTTAACTATGGCTACACCTTC.

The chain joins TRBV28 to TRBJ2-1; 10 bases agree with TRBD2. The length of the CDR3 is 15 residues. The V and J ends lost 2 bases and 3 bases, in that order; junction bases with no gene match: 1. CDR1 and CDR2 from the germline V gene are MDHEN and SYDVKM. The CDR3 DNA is TGTGCCAGCAGTTTACGACTAGCGGGCTACAATGAGCAGTTCTTC. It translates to CASSLRLAGYNEQFF.

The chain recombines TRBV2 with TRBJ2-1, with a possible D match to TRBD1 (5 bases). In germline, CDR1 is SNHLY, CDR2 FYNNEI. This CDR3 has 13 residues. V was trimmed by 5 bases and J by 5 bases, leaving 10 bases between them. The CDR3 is CASSFDRHNEQFF. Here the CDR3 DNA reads TGTGCCAGCAGTTTTGACAGACACAATGAGCAGTTCTTC.

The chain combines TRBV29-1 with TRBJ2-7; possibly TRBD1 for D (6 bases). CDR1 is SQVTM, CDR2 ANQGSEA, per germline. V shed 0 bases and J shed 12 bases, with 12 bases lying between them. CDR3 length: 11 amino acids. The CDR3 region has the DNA TGCAGCGTTGAAGAAGGGACATTGCCGTACTTC. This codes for CSVEEGTLPYF.

In DNA form, the CDR3 reads TGCGCCAGCAGCCCGGGACAGAGCAATCAGCCCCAGCATTTT. Encoded protein: CASSPGQSNQPQHF. The V call is TRBV5-1, the J call TRBJ1-5; 7 bases are a match to TRBD1. The CDR3 is 14 residues long. The germline V gene has CDR1 SGHRS and CDR2 YFSETQ. The V gene end was trimmed by 4 bases and the J gene end by 1 base; junction bases not matched to a gene: 2.

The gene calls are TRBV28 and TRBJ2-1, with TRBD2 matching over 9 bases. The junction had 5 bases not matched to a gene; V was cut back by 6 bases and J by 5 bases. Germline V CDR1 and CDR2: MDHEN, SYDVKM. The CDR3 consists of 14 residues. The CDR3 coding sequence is TGTGCCAGCAGCACGGGACTAGCCAACAATGAGCAGTTCTTC. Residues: CASSTGLANNEQFF.

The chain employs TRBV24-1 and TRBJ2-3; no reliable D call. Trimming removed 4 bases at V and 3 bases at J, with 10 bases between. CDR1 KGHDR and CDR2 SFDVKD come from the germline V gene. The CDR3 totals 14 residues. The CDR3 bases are TGTGCCACCAGTGACCCCCCCGGGACAGATACGCAGTATTTT. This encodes CATSDPPGTDTQYF.

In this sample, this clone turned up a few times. DNA for the CDR3: TGTGCCAGCAGCTTACAGGGGGCGCGAGGTAATGAAAAACTGTTTTTT. Amino acids: CASSLQGARGNEKLFF. The chain combines TRBV5-6 with TRBJ1-4; 9 bases are shared with TRBD1. J gave up 4 bases and V 2 bases, and 6 bases lay outside the gene matches. This CDR3 spans 16 amino acids. The germline CDR1 and CDR2 sequences are SGHDT and YYEEEE.

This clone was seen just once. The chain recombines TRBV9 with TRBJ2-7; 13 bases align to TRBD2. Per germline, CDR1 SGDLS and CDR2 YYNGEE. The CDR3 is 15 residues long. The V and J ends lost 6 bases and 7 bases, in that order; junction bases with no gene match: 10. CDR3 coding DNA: TGTGCCAGCACGCCAGGACTAGCGGGAGCGGGGGAGCAGTACTTC. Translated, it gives CASTPGLAGAGEQYF.

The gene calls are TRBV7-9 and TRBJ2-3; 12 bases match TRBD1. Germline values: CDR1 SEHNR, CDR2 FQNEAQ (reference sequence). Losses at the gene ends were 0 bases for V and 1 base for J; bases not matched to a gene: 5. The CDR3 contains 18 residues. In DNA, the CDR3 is TGTGCCAGCAGCTTAGCGATGGGACAGGGGGCGGGCACAGATACGCAGTATTTT. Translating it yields CASSLAMGQGAGTDTQYF.

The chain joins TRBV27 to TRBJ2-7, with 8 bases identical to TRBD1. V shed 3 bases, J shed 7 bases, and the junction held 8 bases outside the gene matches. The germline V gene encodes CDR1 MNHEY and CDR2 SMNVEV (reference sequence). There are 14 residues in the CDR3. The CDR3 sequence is CASSFRTGKGEQYF. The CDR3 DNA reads TGTGCCAGCAGTTTTCGGACAGGGAAAGGGGAGCAGTACTTC.